These 15 T cell receptor beta chains were all obtained from the same sample, sequenced in a study of spatial heterogeneity in lung cancer. The antigens of these receptors remain unknown. Whole-study results and caveats: Within tumors, counts of expanded alpha and beta TCRs tracked tumor mutation counts.

Using its own MiXCR run on the 5' RACE reads, TCRdb lists one record per CDR3 protein. The sample holds about 10,000 distinct CDR3 sequences; 8% are singletons and the top ten take about 19%. The time point: sample taken at primary tumor resection. The sequencing used lung tumor tissue, collected at surgery. The receptors derive from a male donor with early-stage non-small cell lung cancer.

This clonotype showed up many times. Because the CDR3's place on the DNA is in doubt, the DNA is left out and the CDR3 is given as listed by TCRdb. CDR3 protein: CASRTWATGAGANVLTF. The chain combines TRBV12-2 with TRBJ2-6; the table calls TRBD2, which could not be checked here. TRBV12-2 is a pseudogene. Inclusive of both ends, the CDR3 amounts to 17 amino acids.

This clonotype was observed at least ten times. The rearrangement uses TRBV5-1 and TRBJ2-1; 9 nucleotides align to TRBD2. The CDR3 has 16 amino acids. J lost 1 base, V lost 1 base, and 3 bases had no gene match. Germline CDR1 and CDR2: SGHRS and YFSETQ. The DNA of the CDR3 is TGCGCCAGCAGCTTGCAGACTAGCGGTTCCTACAATGAGCAGTTCTTC. Protein product: CASSLQTSGSYNEQFF.

There are a few counts of this clonotype. The chain carries TRBV3-1 and TRBJ2-7; no clear D. V lost 3 bases and J 6 bases, leaving 12 bases between the germline ends. Looked up from germline, CDR1 is LGHDT and CDR2 is YNNKEL (reference sequence). The CDR3 spans 13 residues. CDR3 coding DNA: TGTGCCAGCAGCCATAGAGTTGTCGGCGAGCAGTACTTC. Amino acids: CASSHRVVGEQYF.

By frequency in the sample, this clonotype is medium-sized. The chain carries TRBV11-2 and TRBJ2-1; 14 nucleotides line up with TRBD2. J lost 4 bases, V lost 1 base, and 0 bases had no gene match. The CDR3 is 16 residues long. CDR1 and CDR2 from the germline V gene are SGHAT and FQNNGV. CDR3 sequence: CASSLGLAGGYNEQFF. The CDR3 DNA reads as TGTGCCAGCAGCTTAGGACTAGCGGGAGGGTACAATGAGCAGTTCTTC.

This clonotype was recorded at least ten times. The CDR3, as DNA: TGTGCCAGCAGCTTCGCTAGCGGGGCCTACAATGAGCAGTTCTTC. Translated, it gives CASSFASGAYNEQFF. The rearrangement uses TRBV7-2 and TRBJ2-1, with TRBD2 identical over 9 bases. V lost 3 bases, J lost 2 bases, and 2 bases stayed unmatched. Germline CDR1 SGHTA, CDR2 FQGNSA. The CDR3 is 15 residues long.

This clonotype was picked up many times. The chain uses TRBV6-2 or TRBV6-3 and TRBJ2-5; no definite D call. V lost 5 bases and J 5 bases, leaving 12 bases between the germline ends. Per germline, CDR1 MNHEY and CDR2 SVGEGT. The CDR3 has 13 amino acids. This CDR3 reads CASSRPTKETQYF. The CDR3 nucleotides read TGTGCCAGCAGTCGACCCACCAAGGAGACCCAGTACTTC.

This clonotype appeared many times. The V and J genes are TRBV11-2 and TRBJ2-1; possible D gene TRBD1, 5 bases. Germline V lookup: CDR1 SGHAT, CDR2 FQNNGV. V shed 1 base and J shed 3 bases, with 22 bases lying between them. The CDR3 has 19 amino acids. CDR3 coding DNA: TGTGCCAGCAGCTTAGCCCCCTTTACAGGCACCTTGAGCTACAATGAGCAGTTCTTC. This translates into CASSLAPFTGTLSYNEQFF.

This clonotype was observed many times. The chain has TRBV29-1 and TRBJ1-4, with TRBD1 as a possible D gene (5 bases). CDR1 and CDR2 from the germline V gene are SQVTM and ANQGSEA. V gave up 4 bases and J gave up 6 bases, with 12 bases separating them. The CDR3 covers 13 residues. Here the CDR3 DNA reads TGCAGCGTTGTAGGGGTTGGTCATGAAAAACTGTTTTTT. Translation gives CSVVGVGHEKLFF.

This clonotype was seen ten or more times. The chain employs TRBV7-3 and TRBJ2-1; 9 bases are a match to TRBD2. V was pared by 4 bases and J by 8 bases, with 6 bases of the junction left unmatched. CDR1 and CDR2 from the germline V gene are SGHTA and FQGTGA. CDR3 size: 14 residues. CDR3 amino acids: CASSYRTSDDEQFF. CDR3 bases: TGTGCCAGCAGCTACCGGACTAGCGACGATGAGCAGTTCTTC.

This clonotype is labeled as medium-sized (0.01 to 0.1%). The chain combines TRBV10-2 with TRBJ2-2; 14 positions agree with TRBD2. CDR1 and CDR2 (germline): WSHSY, SAAADI. V lost 6 bases and J lost 8; bases outside the gene matches: 5. This CDR3 has 15 amino acids. In nucleotides, the CDR3 is TGCGCCAGCAGGGGGACTAGCGGGGGAACGGGGGAGCTGTTTTTT. Protein: CASRGTSGGTGELFF.

This clonotype occurred many times. The gene calls are TRBV7-6 and TRBJ2-2; a possible D gene is TRBD2 (6 bases). The CDR3 has 16 amino acids. Trimming took 4 bases from V and 7 from J, leaving 19 bases between them. Germline-derived CDR1 and CDR2 are SGHVS and FNYEAQ. The CDR3 DNA is TGTGCCAGCAGCTCCTGGGACTCGACCGGAATCGGGGAGCTGTTTTTT. It translates to CASSSWDSTGIGELFF.

This clonotype was recorded many times. The chain has TRBV7-2 and TRBJ1-6, with a possible D match to TRBD1 (6 bases). Germline CDR1 SGHTA, CDR2 FQGNSA. The CDR3 consists of 15 residues. Deletions cut 4 bases from V and 3 bases from J, with 10 bases between. CDR3 loop: CASSSRGVYNSPLHF. For the CDR3, the DNA is TGTGCCAGCAGCTCCAGGGGAGTCTATAATTCACCCCTCCACTTT. Full variable domain (missing parts from reference TRBV7-2 and TRBJ1-6): GAGVSQSPSNKVTEKGKDVELRCDPISGHTALYWYRQSLGQGLEFLIYFQGNSAPDKSGLPSDRFSAERTGGSVSTLTIQRTQQEDSAVYLCASSSRGVYNSPLHFGNGTRLTVT.

This clonotype was observed many times. V usage is TRBV7-9 and J usage is TRBJ2-3, with TRBD2 identical over 9 bases. The V and J ends lost 5 bases and 6 bases, in that order; junction bases with no gene match: 6. Germline V gives CDR1 SEHNR, CDR2 FQNEAQ (reference sequence). This CDR3 has 14 amino acids. The CDR3 reads CASSQLAGEDTQYF. CDR3 sequence (DNA): TGTGCCAGCAGCCAATTAGCGGGGGAGGATACGCAGTATTTT.

This clonotype is labeled as medium-sized. The chain couples TRBV7-2 to TRBJ1-6; D might be TRBD1 (6 bases). CDR1 and CDR2 from the germline V gene are SGHTA and FQGNSA. The CDR3 consists of 15 residues. Trimming pared 1 base from V and 10 bases from J, leaving 14 bases between. The CDR3 region has the DNA TGTGCCAGCAGCTTAGTAGGCAGGGGAGAATCACCCCTCCACTTT. Protein product: CASSLVGRGESPLHF.

This clonotype was seen many times. The J gene is TRBJ1-1, the V gene TRBV28; TRBD1 agrees at 9 bases. This CDR3 comprises 16 residues. Germline CDR1 reads MDHEN; CDR2 reads SYDVKM. With 6 bases clipped from V and 2 bases from J, the junction kept 10 bases outside the gene matches. The DNA for the CDR3 is TGTGCCAGCAGCAAGGACAGGGGAGGCCTCAACACTGAAGCTTTCTTT. Its protein is CASSKDRGGLNTEAFF.